This record concerns one T cell receptor (beta chain) sequence. This clone came up a few times. Its antigen is currently not known. No quality values exist for individual bases; no much larger clone is one base distant. Looking up the germline V gene yields CDR1 SGDLS and CDR2 YYNGEE. The CDR3 has 14 amino acids, counting the end cysteine and phenylalanine. Solely the CDR3 DNA is kept, with 42 bases framed from the first base. Trimming removed 4 bases from V and 4 bases from J; the gene matches leave 6 bases unexplained. The data were obtained in a study of graft-versus-host responses after intestinal transplantation (dated by TCRdb to the early 2020s). Background on the whole study: The transplants that recipients got were multivisceral, liver-intestinal, or isolated intestinal. All recipients received anti-thymocyte globulin induction followed by maintenance tacrolimus and steroids for roughly 3 years. Bulk TCR-beta CDR3 sequencing was used to track graft-versus-host and host-versus-graft alloreactive T cell clones in the graft, circulation and bone marrow after intestinal transplantation. Alloreactive clones were identified by sequencing pre-transplant mixed lymphocyte reaction products and comparing them with unstimulated pre-transplant donor and recipient T cells. The cohort enrolled some 23 intestinal transplant recipients including one retransplant, and a few patients lacking pretransplant specimens were excluded. A peak of at least 4% donor T cells among recipient peripheral blood mononuclear cells was the definition used for donor T cell macrochimerism. Instead of going to the commercial service, samples from a few later patients were sequenced in-house on an Illumina MiSeq and processed with MiXCR.

Blood samples were collected up to 4 times in the first month after transplant and then at least monthly when available. Library preparation used the immunoSEQ multiplex PCR assay. Adaptive Biotechnologies carried out high-throughput TCR-beta CDR3 sequencing of genomic DNA for most patients. Regarding the original processing steps: TCR sequencing data were retrieved from Adaptive's ImmunoSEQ software for around 19 patients, whereas a few other patients were processed with MiXCR and VDJtools. CDR3 nucleotide sequences shared between donor and recipient were removed because the origin of such sequences could not be assigned. To count as alloreactive, a clone needed at least 2-fold expansion over unstimulated cells and a minimum CFSE-low frequency of 0.002% (template counts) or 0.001% (read counts). Clones detected in sequenced pre-transplant spleen, lymph node, or MLR CFSE-low populations of the donor or recipient were defined as mappable. Cumulative frequency of alloreactive clones was calculated as a percentage of all sequences weighted by copy number. As stored in TCRdb, this immuneACCESS dataset retains in-frame rearrangements with V and J assigned. A fraction of the clones does not appear; measured against another copy, unresolved V genes explain less than half of the discrepancy, and the remainder lacks a known reason. D and trimming were read from the DNA, whereas the V and J calls and clone size are those reported in that table. A total of just under 100,000 clones appear in this sample, 75% to 95% of them only once. Clones ranked in the top ten supply roughly a sixth of the sample.

Results the study describes overall, beyond this receptor: GvH clones turned up in recipient bone marrow, with some appearing earlier in ileal mucosa or blood, a pattern consistent with an intestinal mucosal origin. In patients with donor T cell macrochimerism, the allografts had high GvH to HvG T cell clonal ratios. The conclusions were limited by the relatively low number and heterogeneity of the intestinal transplant patients. Peak levels of circulating GvH clones were associated with declines in HvG clones early after transplant.

Here the sequenced sample was PBMCs, taken roughly 68 weeks after intestinal transplant. This receptor was identified in a human patient who received an intestinal transplant, so some T cells may come from the graft donor. The chain couples TRBV9 to TRBJ2-7, with 9 bases in between that match TRBD1. The nucleotide sequence reads as follows: TGTGCCAGCAGCCCCTGGGACAGGGTTTACGAGCAGTACTTC. Translated, it gives CASSPWDRVYEQYF.